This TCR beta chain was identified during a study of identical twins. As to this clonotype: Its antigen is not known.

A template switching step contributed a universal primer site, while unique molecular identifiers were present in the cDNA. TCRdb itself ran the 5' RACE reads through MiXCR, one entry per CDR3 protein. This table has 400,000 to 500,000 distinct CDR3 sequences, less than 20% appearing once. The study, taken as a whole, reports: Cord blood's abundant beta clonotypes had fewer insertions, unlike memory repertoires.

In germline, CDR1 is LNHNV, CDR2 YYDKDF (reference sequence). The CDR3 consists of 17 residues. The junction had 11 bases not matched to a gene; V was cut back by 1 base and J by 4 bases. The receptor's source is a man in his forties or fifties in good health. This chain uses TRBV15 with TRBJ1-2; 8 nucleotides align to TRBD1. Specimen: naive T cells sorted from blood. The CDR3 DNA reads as TGTGCCACCAGCAGAGGTAGAGGACAGGGAAACCGCTATGGCTACACCTTC. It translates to CATSRGRGQGNRYGYTF.